What follows describes a single T cell receptor (beta chain). Losses at the gene ends were 3 bases for V and 7 bases for J; bases not matched to a gene: 6. The germline V gene has CDR1 LNHDA and CDR2 SQIVND (reference sequence). The CDR3 runs to 16 residues. This entry comes from a study of blood T cell repertoires in COVID-19. TCRdb's table, derived via immunoSEQ multiplex PCR, lists solely in-frame clones and lacks some. The repertoire holds a few hundred thousand clones, with roughly 91% as singletons. Source material: peripheral blood. The chain combines TRBV19 with TRBJ1-6, with 10 bases lining up with TRBD1. This receptor was identified in a man younger than 45 with acute or convalescent COVID-19. The CDR3 sequence: CASSMGGGQGNSPLHF. CDR3 nucleotide sequence: TGTGCCAGTAGTATGGGAGGGGGACAGGGGAATTCACCCCTCCACTTT.